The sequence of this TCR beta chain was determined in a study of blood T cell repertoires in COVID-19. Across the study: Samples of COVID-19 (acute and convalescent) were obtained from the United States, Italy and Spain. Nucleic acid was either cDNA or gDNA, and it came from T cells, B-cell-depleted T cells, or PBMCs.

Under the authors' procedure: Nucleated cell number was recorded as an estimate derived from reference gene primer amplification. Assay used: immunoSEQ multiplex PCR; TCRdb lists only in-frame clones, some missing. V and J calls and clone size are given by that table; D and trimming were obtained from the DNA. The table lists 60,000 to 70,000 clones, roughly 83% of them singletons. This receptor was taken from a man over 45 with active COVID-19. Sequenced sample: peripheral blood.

The CDR3 DNA reads TGTGCCAGCAGACCCCCCTTAGGGGGTCGAAGCACCGGGGAGCTGTTTTTT. Translation gives CASRPPLGGRSTGELFF. V and J are TRBV21-1 and TRBJ2-2; TRBD1, the D gene given by the table, was not confirmed from the DNA. TRBV21-1 is labeled a pseudogene. The CDR3 runs to 17 residues.